The rows below give T cell receptor beta chains drawn from one sample of a study of blood T cell repertoires in COVID-19. Clones were sequenced by immunoSEQ multiplex PCR, and TCRdb holds only the in-frame ones, with some missing. This table has over 250,000 clones, 90% appearing once. Material for sequencing was PBMCs or T cells enriched from blood (not recorded which). The receptors were sampled from a man aged 55-75 years who had recovered from COVID-19. CDR3s include the opening cysteine and the closing phenylalanine or tryptophan. The D gene is left open where the match is weak. Only some rows state a clone size, as once, few, many or a class for expanded clones.

clone size: .; V gene: TRBV7-9; J gene: TRBJ1-1; D gene: .; CDR3 protein: CASSPVRSLTEAFF; CDR3 DNA: TGTGCCAGCAGCCCAGTGCGGAGCCTCACTGAAGCTTTCTTT
clone size: .; V gene: TRBV28; J gene: TRBJ1-2; D gene: .; CDR3 protein: CASSPGANYGYTF; CDR3 DNA: TGTGCCAGCAGCCCGGGGGCTAACTATGGCTACACCTTC
clone size: few; V gene: TRBV11-3; J gene: TRBJ1-1; D gene: TRBD1; CDR3 protein: CASSSSSTGGTEAFF; CDR3 DNA: TGTGCCAGCAGCTCCTCCTCTACAGGGGGCACTGAAGCTTTCTTT
clone size: .; V gene: TRBV20-1; J gene: TRBJ2-1; D gene: .; CDR3 protein: CSASSFSYNEQFF; CDR3 DNA: TGCAGTGCTAGTAGTTTTAGCTACAATGAGCAGTTCTTC
clone size: once; V gene: TRBV27; J gene: TRBJ2-1; D gene: TRBD2; CDR3 protein: CASSFVAGGHEQFF; CDR3 DNA: TGTGCCAGCAGTTTCGTAGCGGGAGGGCATGAGCAGTTCTTC
clone size: .; V gene: TRBV4-2; J gene: TRBJ2-1; D gene: TRBD2; CDR3 protein: CASSRLLTSGYSYNEQFF; CDR3 DNA: TGTGCCAGCAGCCGGCTCTTGACTAGCGGCTACTCCTACAATGAGCAGTTCTTC
clone size: once; V gene: TRBV18; J gene: TRBJ1-2; D gene: .; CDR3 protein: CASSPDSRVDYGYTF; CDR3 DNA: TGTGCCAGCTCACCAGATAGCAGGGTCGACTATGGCTACACCTTC
clone size: .; V gene: TRBV6-2/TRBV6-3; J gene: TRBJ2-1; D gene: .; CDR3 protein: CASSYSSGTYNEQFF; CDR3 DNA: TGTGCCAGCAGTTATTCCAGCGGAACCTACAATGAGCAGTTCTTC
clone size: .; V gene: TRBV7-9; J gene: TRBJ1-6; D gene: TRBD1; CDR3 protein: CASSSPRQGLNSPLHF; CDR3 DNA: TGTGCCAGCAGCTCCCCCCGACAGGGGTTGAATTCACCCCTCCACTTT
clone size: .; V gene: TRBV4-1; J gene: TRBJ1-1; D gene: TRBD1; CDR3 protein: CASSRGTGGQNTEAFF; CDR3 DNA: TGCGCCAGCAGCCGAGGGACAGGGGGCCAGAACACTGAAGCTTTCTTT
clone size: few; V gene: TRBV11-1; J gene: TRBJ2-7; D gene: TRBD1; CDR3 protein: CASSRQGGTYEQYF; CDR3 DNA: TGTGCCAGCAGCCGACAGGGGGGCACCTACGAGCAGTACTTC
clone size: .; V gene: TRBV3-1/TRBV3-2; J gene: TRBJ2-7; D gene: .; CDR3 protein: CASSYRQPLGYEQYF; CDR3 DNA: TGTGCCAGCAGCTACCGACAGCCCCTAGGCTACGAGCAGTACTTC
clone size: .; V gene: TRBV7-9; J gene: TRBJ1-1; D gene: TRBD1; CDR3 protein: CASSLADRVPGTEAFF; CDR3 DNA: TGTGCCAGCAGCTTAGCCGACAGGGTCCCGGGGACTGAAGCTTTCTTT
clone size: .; V gene: TRBV2; J gene: TRBJ2-7; D gene: TRBD2; CDR3 protein: CASRKGLAGIALYEQYF; CDR3 DNA: TGTGCCAGCAGGAAAGGACTAGCGGGAATCGCCCTCTACGAGCAGTACTTC
clone size: .; V gene: TRBV5-4; J gene: TRBJ1-2; D gene: .; CDR3 protein: CASSQGSGFNYGYTF; CDR3 DNA: TGTGCCAGCAGTCAGGGGAGCGGATTCAACTATGGCTACACCTTC
clone size: .; V gene: TRBV7-2; J gene: TRBJ2-3; D gene: .; CDR3 protein: CASSPQTRDTQYF; CDR3 DNA: TGTGCCAGCAGCCCACAGACCCGGGATACGCAGTATTTT
clone size: .; V gene: TRBV5-1; J gene: TRBJ1-1; D gene: .; CDR3 protein: CASSSQGKAFF; CDR3 DNA: TGCGCCAGCAGCTCACAGGGAAAAGCTTTCTTT
clone size: .; V gene: TRBV3-1/TRBV3-2; J gene: TRBJ2-7; D gene: TRBD2; CDR3 protein: CASSPSGRAYEQYF; CDR3 DNA: TGTGCCAGCAGCCCTAGCGGGAGGGCCTACGAGCAGTACTTC
clone size: .; V gene: TRBV5-1; J gene: TRBJ2-1; D gene: .; CDR3 protein: CASSFGVAGNEQFF; CDR3 DNA: TGCGCCAGCAGCTTTGGGGTGGCGGGCAATGAGCAGTTCTTC
clone size: .; V gene: TRBV27; J gene: TRBJ1-2; D gene: .; CDR3 protein: CASSLWGGADGYTF; CDR3 DNA: TGTGCCAGCAGTTTATGGGGGGGCGCAGATGGCTACACCTTC
clone size: .; V gene: TRBV30; J gene: TRBJ1-4; D gene: TRBD1; CDR3 protein: CARGGRGETTNEKLFF; CDR3 DNA: TGTGCCCGAGGAGGCAGGGGGGAAACTACTAATGAAAAACTGTTTTTT
clone size: once; V gene: TRBV24-1; J gene: TRBJ2-1; D gene: .; CDR3 protein: CATSDSPPLAGPWYNEQFF; CDR3 DNA: TGTGCCACCAGTGATTCTCCCCCCCTTGCGGGCCCCTGGTACAATGAGCAGTTCTTC
clone size: .; V gene: TRBV2; J gene: TRBJ1-6; D gene: .; CDR3 protein: CASKGEENSPLHF; CDR3 DNA: TGTGCCAGCAAGGGGGAAGAGAATTCACCCCTCCACTTT
clone size: .; V gene: TRBV7-3; J gene: TRBJ2-2; D gene: TRBD2; CDR3 protein: CASSLGGLGELFF; CDR3 DNA: TGTGCCAGCAGCTTGGGAGGGTTAGGGGAGCTGTTTTTT
clone size: .; V gene: TRBV5-6; J gene: TRBJ1-5; D gene: .; CDR3 protein: CASSRGYNQPQHF; CDR3 DNA: TGTGCCAGCAGCCGCGGGTATAATCAGCCCCAGCATTTT
clone size: .; V gene: TRBV2; J gene: TRBJ1-1; D gene: .; CDR3 protein: CASSRGDTEAFF; CDR3 DNA: TGTGCCAGCAGTCGGGGGGATACTGAAGCTTTCTTT
clone size: .; V gene: TRBV30; J gene: TRBJ1-1; D gene: .; CDR3 protein: CAWSVVWNTEAFF; CDR3 DNA: TGTGCCTGGAGTGTCGTTTGGAACACTGAAGCTTTCTTT
clone size: .; V gene: TRBV24-1; J gene: TRBJ1-4; D gene: TRBD1; CDR3 protein: CATNPGQGPSTNEKLFF; CDR3 DNA: TGTGCCACCAATCCGGGACAGGGGCCATCAACTAATGAAAAACTGTTTTTT
clone size: .; V gene: TRBV7-9; J gene: TRBJ1-1; D gene: .; CDR3 protein: CASTPGTWTEAFF; CDR3 DNA: TGTGCCAGCACCCCAGGAACGTGGACTGAAGCTTTCTTT
clone size: .; V gene: TRBV15; J gene: TRBJ2-1; D gene: TRBD2; CDR3 protein: CATSRDSLAGNEQFF; CDR3 DNA: TGTGCCACCAGCAGAGATAGCCTAGCGGGCAATGAGCAGTTCTTC
clone size: .; V gene: TRBV2; J gene: TRBJ2-7; D gene: TRBD1; CDR3 protein: CASNLQGVYEQYF; CDR3 DNA: TGTGCCAGCAACTTGCAGGGGGTCTACGAGCAGTACTTC
clone size: once; V gene: TRBV5-1; J gene: TRBJ1-1; D gene: .; CDR3 protein: CASRDTLGTEAFF; CDR3 DNA: TGCGCCAGCAGGGACACGTTGGGCACTGAAGCTTTCTTT
clone size: .; V gene: TRBV7-6; J gene: TRBJ2-7; D gene: .; CDR3 protein: CASSLGRDSPYEQYF; CDR3 DNA: TGTGCCAGCAGCTTAGGGCGGGATAGCCCCTACGAGCAGTACTTC
clone size: .; V gene: TRBV5-6; J gene: TRBJ1-2; D gene: TRBD1; CDR3 protein: CASRTDRAGGYTF; CDR3 DNA: TGTGCCAGCAGGACCGACAGGGCGGGAGGCTACACCTTC
clone size: .; V gene: TRBV10-3; J gene: TRBJ2-1; D gene: TRBD1; CDR3 protein: CAISLPSGQGVTNEQFF; CDR3 DNA: TGTGCCATCAGTCTTCCCTCGGGACAGGGGGTGACCAATGAGCAGTTCTTC
clone size: .; V gene: TRBV5-1; J gene: TRBJ1-5; D gene: .; CDR3 protein: CASSFGPGGRQPQHF; CDR3 DNA: .
clone size: .; V gene: TRBV4-1; J gene: TRBJ1-4; D gene: .; CDR3 protein: CASSQVEPPTNEKLFF; CDR3 DNA: TGCGCCAGCAGCCAAGTGGAGCCTCCAACTAATGAAAAACTGTTTTTT
clone size: .; V gene: TRBV2; J gene: TRBJ1-2; D gene: TRBD1; CDR3 protein: CASRATGAAYGYTF; CDR3 DNA: TGTGCCAGCAGGGCTACAGGGGCGGCCTATGGCTACACCTTC
clone size: .; V gene: TRBV7-9; J gene: TRBJ1-2; D gene: TRBD1; CDR3 protein: CASSPGQGIDGYTF; CDR3 DNA: TGTGCCAGCAGCCCGGGACAGGGGATTGATGGCTACACCTTC
clone size: .; V gene: TRBV29-1; J gene: TRBJ1-4; D gene: .; CDR3 protein: CSVEDLRGSTNEKLFF; CDR3 DNA: TGCAGCGTTGAAGATTTAAGGGGATCAACTAATGAAAAACTGTTTTTT
clone size: .; V gene: TRBV6-1; J gene: TRBJ1-5; D gene: .; CDR3 protein: CASSEYNSFRPQHF; CDR3 DNA: TGTGCCAGCAGTGAATATAACAGTTTTCGGCCCCAGCATTTT
clone size: .; V gene: TRBV10-1; J gene: TRBJ2-3; D gene: TRBD1; CDR3 protein: CASSEWGGTVASSTDTQYF; CDR3 DNA: TGCGCCAGCAGTGAGTGGGGTGGGACAGTCGCTTCTAGCACAGATACGCAGTATTTT
clone size: .; V gene: TRBV2; J gene: TRBJ2-7; D gene: TRBD1; CDR3 protein: CASSAGTGLSYEQYF; CDR3 DNA: TGTGCCAGCAGCGCCGGGACAGGGCTCTCCTACGAGCAGTACTTC
clone size: .; V gene: TRBV4-3; J gene: TRBJ1-5; D gene: .; CDR3 protein: CASSQGRRSSQPQHF; CDR3 DNA: TGCGCCAGCAGCCAGGGGCGCCGCTCTTCTCAGCCCCAGCATTTT
clone size: .; V gene: TRBV6-2/TRBV6-3; J gene: TRBJ2-1; D gene: .; CDR3 protein: CASSPLGAPLGEQFF; CDR3 DNA: TGTGCCAGCAGCCCATTAGGGGCCCCACTTGGTGAGCAGTTCTTC
clone size: .; V gene: TRBV6-6; J gene: TRBJ1-5; D gene: TRBD1; CDR3 protein: CASSQNRGGSPNQPQHF; CDR3 DNA: TGTGCCAGCAGTCAGAACAGGGGCGGATCCCCGAATCAGCCCCAGCATTTT
clone size: .; V gene: TRBV5-1; J gene: TRBJ2-3; D gene: TRBD1; CDR3 protein: CASSPAFDRANTQYF; CDR3 DNA: TGCGCCAGCAGCCCAGCATTCGACAGGGCAAATACGCAGTATTTT
clone size: once; V gene: TRBV6-1; J gene: TRBJ1-4; D gene: .; CDR3 protein: CASSEGHETNEKLFF; CDR3 DNA: TGTGCCAGCAGTGAAGGGCACGAGACAAATGAAAAACTGTTTTTT
clone size: .; V gene: TRBV7-3; J gene: TRBJ2-2; D gene: TRBD1; CDR3 protein: CASSTQGASAGELFF; CDR3 DNA: TGTGCCAGCAGCACTCAGGGGGCTAGCGCCGGGGAGCTGTTTTTT
clone size: few; V gene: TRBV12-3/TRBV12-4; J gene: TRBJ1-3; D gene: TRBD1; CDR3 protein: CASRRDRGHTIYF; CDR3 DNA: TGTGCCAGCAGGCGGGACAGGGGACACACCATATATTTT
clone size: .; V gene: TRBV4-1; J gene: TRBJ1-4; D gene: TRBD1; CDR3 protein: CASSQDQGGQGNEKLFF; CDR3 DNA: TGCGCCAGCAGCCAAGATCAGGGGGGACAGGGTAATGAAAAACTGTTTTTT
clone size: .; V gene: TRBV28; J gene: TRBJ2-1; D gene: .; CDR3 protein: CASSSLNEQFF; CDR3 DNA: TGTGCCAGCAGTTCATTGAATGAGCAGTTCTTC
clone size: .; V gene: TRBV19; J gene: TRBJ1-1; D gene: .; CDR3 protein: CASSIDRGEAFF; CDR3 DNA: TGTGCCAGTAGTATTGATAGGGGTGAAGCTTTCTTT
clone size: .; V gene: TRBV5-1; J gene: TRBJ2-1; D gene: .; CDR3 protein: CASSLVSAQTNEQFF; CDR3 DNA: TGCGCCAGCAGCTTAGTTAGCGCCCAGACCAATGAGCAGTTCTTC
clone size: once; V gene: TRBV19; J gene: TRBJ1-6; D gene: TRBD1; CDR3 protein: CASSTTGANSPLHF; CDR3 DNA: TGTGCCAGTAGTACGACAGGGGCCAATTCACCCCTCCACTTT
clone size: .; V gene: TRBV7-9; J gene: TRBJ1-5; D gene: .; CDR3 protein: CASSLGRSQPQHF; CDR3 DNA: TGTGCCAGCAGCCTGGGGAGAAGTCAGCCCCAGCATTTT
clone size: .; V gene: TRBV6-1; J gene: TRBJ1-5; D gene: .; CDR3 protein: CASSEAVLSGPQHF; CDR3 DNA: TGTGCCAGCAGTGAAGCGGTCCTATCCGGGCCCCAGCATTTT
clone size: .; V gene: TRBV2; J gene: TRBJ2-5; D gene: .; CDR3 protein: CATHRLATSPGTQYF; CDR3 DNA: TGTGCCACACACCGGCTAGCGACTTCCCCGGGGACCCAGTACTTC
clone size: once; V gene: TRBV11-3; J gene: TRBJ1-5; D gene: TRBD1; CDR3 protein: CASSTGQSNQPQHF; CDR3 DNA: TGTGCCAGCAGCACGGGACAGAGCAATCAGCCCCAGCATTTT